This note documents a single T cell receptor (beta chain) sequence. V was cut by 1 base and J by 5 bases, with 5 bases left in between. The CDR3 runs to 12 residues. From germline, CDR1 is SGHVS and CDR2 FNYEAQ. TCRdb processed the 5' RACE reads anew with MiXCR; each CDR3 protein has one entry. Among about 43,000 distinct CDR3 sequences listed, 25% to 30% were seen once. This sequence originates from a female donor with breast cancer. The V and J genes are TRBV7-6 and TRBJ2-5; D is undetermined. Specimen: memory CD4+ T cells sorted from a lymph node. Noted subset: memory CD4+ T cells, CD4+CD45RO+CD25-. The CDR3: CASSLVSETQYF. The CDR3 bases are TGTGCCAGCAGCTTAGTTTCGGAGACCCAGTACTTC.